These T cell receptor beta chains were read from a single sample in a study of T-cell memory formation after mild COVID-19. One entry per CDR3 protein results from TCRdb running MiXCR on the 5' RACE reads. Of about 440,000 distinct CDR3 sequences in the sample, 15% to 20% were seen once. The sample comprised PBMCs or a T cell subset sorted from them (not recorded which). These receptors all stem from an adult woman who had mild COVID-19 (a few samples of this study predate the infection). Cell type and time point are not known. Both conserved end residues are part of each CDR3. A D gene is named only where the DNA matches it firmly. Clone size is shown for a subset of rows, as once, few, many or a class of expanded clone.

abundance: -
j_gene: TRBJ1-2
d_gene: -
v_gene: TRBV24-1
CDR3aa: CATSPGMGVYGYTF
CDR3nt: TGTGCCACCTCCCCGGGAATGGGCGTCTATGGCTACACCTTC

abundance: few
j_gene: TRBJ2-1
d_gene: TRBD2
v_gene: TRBV7-3
CDR3aa: CASSLSGRNYNEQFF
CDR3nt: TGTGCCAGCAGCTTAAGCGGGAGAAACTACAATGAGCAGTTCTTC

abundance: -
j_gene: TRBJ2-1
d_gene: TRBD2
v_gene: TRBV29-1
CDR3aa: CSVTRTSGGSDGNEQFF
CDR3nt: TGCAGCGTCACAAGGACTAGCGGGGGGAGTGATGGCAATGAGCAGTTCTTC

abundance: -
j_gene: TRBJ2-7
d_gene: -
v_gene: TRBV5-8
CDR3aa: CASSSRSRAREQYF
CDR3nt: TGTGCCAGCAGCTCCCGGTCCCGAGCCCGCGAGCAGTACTTC

abundance: many
j_gene: TRBJ1-4
d_gene: -
v_gene: TRBV4-1
CDR3aa: CASSQAPHRATNEKLFF
CDR3nt: TGCGCCAGCAGCCAAGCCCCACACAGGGCAACTAATGAAAAACTGTTTTTT

abundance: -
j_gene: TRBJ1-2
d_gene: -
v_gene: TRBV15
CDR3aa: CATSIGSEDGYTF
CDR3nt: TGTGCCACCAGCATCGGATCGGAGGATGGCTACACCTTC

abundance: few
j_gene: TRBJ1-2
d_gene: TRBD1
v_gene: TRBV5-1
CDR3aa: CASSLGQGASSYGYTF
CDR3nt: TGCGCCAGCAGCCTGGGACAGGGGGCTTCCTCCTATGGCTACACCTTC

abundance: few
j_gene: TRBJ2-2
d_gene: TRBD2
v_gene: TRBV3-1
CDR3aa: CASSLITSGDGELFF
CDR3nt: TGTGCCAGCAGCCTCATTACTAGCGGGGACGGGGAGCTGTTTTTT

abundance: -
j_gene: TRBJ2-3
d_gene: TRBD2
v_gene: TRBV15
CDR3aa: CATSRGGTRSDTQYF
CDR3nt: TGTGCCACCAGCAGAGGGGGGACTAGATCAGATACGCAGTATTTT

abundance: -
j_gene: TRBJ2-1
d_gene: -
v_gene: TRBV6-5
CDR3aa: CASSYGSVGNEQFF
CDR3nt: TGTGCCAGCAGTTACGGGAGCGTGGGGAATGAGCAGTTCTTC

abundance: -
j_gene: TRBJ2-1
d_gene: -
v_gene: TRBV14
CDR3aa: CASSHNVRDWQFF
CDR3nt: TGTGCCAGCAGCCATAATGTAAGGGACTGGCAGTTCTTC

abundance: -
j_gene: TRBJ2-1
d_gene: TRBD2
v_gene: TRBV2
CDR3aa: CASSRGTSGNSSYNEQFF
CDR3nt: TGTGCCAGCAGTCGAGGGACTAGCGGAAACAGCTCCTACAATGAGCAGTTCTTC

abundance: few
j_gene: TRBJ2-5
d_gene: TRBD2
v_gene: TRBV30
CDR3aa: CAWSALTSGGGETQYF
CDR3nt: TGTGCCTGGAGTGCCTTGACTAGCGGGGGAGGAGAGACCCAGTACTTC

abundance: -
j_gene: TRBJ2-1
d_gene: -
v_gene: TRBV24-1
CDR3aa: CATSMTGYNEQFF
CDR3nt: TGTGCCACCAGCATGACTGGGTACAATGAGCAGTTCTTC

abundance: -
j_gene: TRBJ2-3
d_gene: TRBD2
v_gene: TRBV20-1
CDR3aa: CSAGPLAGGPPDTQYF
CDR3nt: TGCAGTGCTGGGCCTTTAGCGGGGGGGCCCCCAGATACGCAGTATTTT

abundance: few
j_gene: TRBJ2-5
d_gene: -
v_gene: TRBV7-3
CDR3aa: CASSFSGARYQETQYF
CDR3nt: TGTGCCAGCAGCTTTTCAGGGGCGAGGTACCAAGAGACCCAGTACTTC

abundance: few
j_gene: TRBJ2-5
d_gene: -
v_gene: TRBV7-8
CDR3aa: CASSLDSPAETQYF
CDR3nt: TGTGCCAGCAGCTTAGACAGCCCCGCGGAGACCCAGTACTTC

abundance: -
j_gene: TRBJ2-2
d_gene: -
v_gene: TRBV11-3
CDR3aa: CASSLRTITGELFF
CDR3nt: TGTGCCAGCAGCTTGAGGACTATCACCGGGGAGCTGTTTTTT

abundance: few
j_gene: TRBJ1-1
d_gene: -
v_gene: TRBV15
CDR3aa: CATSRVPVQRNTEAFF
CDR3nt: TGTGCCACCAGCAGAGTCCCGGTACAGCGGAACACTGAAGCTTTCTTT

abundance: -
j_gene: TRBJ1-1
d_gene: TRBD1
v_gene: TRBV20-1
CDR3aa: CSARTGTANTEAFF
CDR3nt: TGCAGTGCCAGGACCGGGACAGCGAACACTGAAGCTTTCTTT